The 24 T cell receptor beta chains listed next were all sequenced from one sample in a study of shared T cell receptors in the human thymus. Generated by immunoSEQ multiplex PCR, the TCRdb table keeps only in-frame clones and is missing some. Of about 660,000 clones in the sample, roughly 88% were seen once. These data were likewise used in another study, on human thymus T cells.

Material: thymocytes. The origin of the receptors is a boy under two years old with a congenital heart defect.

J is TRBJ1-1 and V is TRBV5-1; TRBD1 matches at 7 bases. Germline V gene sequence: CDR1 SGHRS, CDR2 YFSETQ. V was pared by 4 bases and J by 7 bases, with 10 bases of the junction left unmatched. This CDR3 is 14 amino acids long. CDR3 nucleotide sequence: TGCGCCAGCAGCCTGGGACAGTTTCGTGGTGAAGCTTTCTTT. It is translated as CASSLGQFRGEAFF.

This chain connects TRBV2 to TRBJ2-7; 11 bases align to TRBD1. This CDR3 comprises 17 residues. V lost 6 bases to trimming and J lost 6 bases; unmatched junction nucleotides: 16. Germline V gene data show CDR1 as SNHLY and CDR2 as FYNNEI. Here the CDR3 reads CASRPTRSGQGACEQYF. CDR3 nucleotides: TGTGCCAGCAGACCCACCCGGAGCGGACAGGGGGCGTGCGAGCAGTACTTC.

The V gene is TRBV7-2, the J gene TRBJ2-1, with D perhaps matching TRBD1 (6 bases). The V end was cut by 6 bases, the J end by 0 bases, with 12 bases between. The germline V gene has CDR1 SGHTA and CDR2 FQGNSA. The CDR3 extends over 15 amino acids. As DNA, the CDR3 is TGTGCCAGCAGTCCGGACAGTCCCTCCTACAATGAGCAGTTCTTC. Translation: CASSPDSPSYNEQFF. The full variable domain, completed using reference TRBV7-2 and TRBJ2-1, is GAGVSQSPSNKVTEKGKDVELRCDPISGHTALYWYRQSLGQGLEFLIYFQGNSAPDKSGLPSDRFSAERTGGSVSTLTIQRTQQEDSAVYLCASSPDSPSYNEQFFGPGTRLTVL.

The V call is TRBV9, the J call TRBJ2-3, with 7 bases aligning to TRBD2. The CDR3 sequence is 15 residues long. Germline V gene data show CDR1 as SGDLS and CDR2 as YYNGEE. The ends lost 0 bases at V and 3 bases at J; junction bases unmatched: 4. The CDR3 bases are TGTGCCAGCAGCGTAGAACTAGCGATAACAGATACGCAGTATTTT. Protein: CASSVELAITDTQYF.

V usage is TRBV14 and J usage is TRBJ2-7; the D gene is possibly TRBD1 (6 bases). This CDR3 is 14 amino acids long. Germline-derived CDR1 and CDR2 are SGHDN and FVKESK. V shed 1 base and J shed 1 base, with 8 bases lying between them. The CDR3 sequence: CASSQGTESYEQYF. The CDR3 coding sequence is TGTGCCAGCAGCCAAGGGACAGAGTCCTACGAGCAGTACTTC.

The chain joins TRBV2 to TRBJ1-5, with D maybe TRBD1 (5 bases). V gave up 4 bases and J gave up 6 bases, with 10 bases separating them. CDR1 and CDR2 from the germline V gene are SNHLY and FYNNEI. The CDR3 loop spans 13 amino acids. In DNA form, the CDR3 reads TGTGCCAGCAGTGGTCAGGGTGGTCAGCCCCAGCATTTT. As protein: CASSGQGGQPQHF.

The chain recombines TRBV30 with TRBJ2-7, with D possibly TRBD2 on 7 matching bases. V lost 2 bases and J lost 6, with 17 bases in between. CDR3 length equals 14 residues. Germline loops: CDR1 GTSNPN, CDR2 SVGIG (reference sequence). Written as DNA, the CDR3 is TGTGCCTGGAGTCTAGGGGGAGGGCCCCGCGAGCAGTACTTC. Translating gives CAWSLGGGPREQYF.

This chain joins TRBV28 and TRBJ2-2; 7 nucleotides line up with TRBD1. CDR1 and CDR2 (germline): MDHEN, SYDVKM. Trimming removed 6 bases from V and 6 bases from J; junction bases left unmatched: 16. The CDR3 totals 17 residues. CDR3 region: CASSWTPGQFFPGELFF. In DNA form, the CDR3 reads TGTGCCAGCAGCTGGACCCCGGGACAGTTTTTCCCCGGGGAGCTGTTTTTT.

The chain recombines TRBV6-6 with TRBJ2-2, with 7 bases matching TRBD2. The CDR3 sequence is 16 residues long. The V gene's germline CDR1 is MNHNY and CDR2 SVGAGI (reference sequence). The J segment lost 5 bases and the V segment lost 7 bases, leaving 13 bases of the junction unmatched. As DNA, the CDR3 is TGTGCCAGCACCTATGGCCGGACTAGATGGACCGGGGAGCTGTTTTTT. As protein: CASTYGRTRWTGELFF.

The rearrangement joins TRBV28 to TRBJ2-1, with D unresolved. The V end lost 7 bases, the J end lost 4 bases, and 17 bases lay between the germline ends. This CDR3 is built from 15 residues. The V gene's germline CDR1 is MDHEN and CDR2 SYDVKM. DNA of the CDR3: TGTGCCAGCAAACTCGCGCAGGCAAGTTACAATGAGCAGTTCTTC. Translated: CASKLAQASYNEQFF.

The chain carries TRBV10-3 and TRBJ2-7; 9 nucleotides line up with TRBD2. After removal of 3 bases from V and 1 base from J, the junction contained 13 bases not matched to a gene. The CDR3 has 18 amino acids. CDR1 ENHRY and CDR2 SYGVKD come from the germline V gene. CDR3 protein: CAISDGGRVPLRSYEQYF. Here the CDR3 DNA reads TGTGCCATCAGTGATGGCGGGAGGGTTCCGTTGCGGTCCTACGAGCAGTACTTC.

This chain joins TRBV14 and TRBJ2-2, with 9 nucleotides matching TRBD1. This CDR3 has 17 residues. The V and J ends lost 0 bases and 7 bases, in that order; junction bases with no gene match: 9. Germline lookup yields CDR1 SGHDN and CDR2 FVKESK. Written as DNA, the CDR3 is TGTGCCAGCAGCCAAGAACAAGCGGACAGGGGTAACGGGGAGCTGTTTTTT. Protein sequence: CASSQEQADRGNGELFF. The whole variable domain, filled in from reference TRBV14 and TRBJ2-2, reads EAGVTQFPSHSVIEKGQTVTLRCDPISGHDNLYWYRRVMGKEIKFLLHFVKESKQDESGMPNNRFLAERTGGTYSTLKVQPAELEDSGVYFCASSQEQADRGNGELFFGEGSRLTVL.

This clone has only one observation. J is TRBJ1-2 and V is TRBV4-3, with D possibly matching TRBD1 (5 bases). The V gene's germline CDR1 is LGHNA and CDR2 YSLEER. V dropped 0 bases and J dropped 4 bases, with 18 bases sitting between them. The CDR3 is made up of 17 amino acids. The CDR3 DNA reads TGCGCCAGCAGCCAAGATTATGTGGGCAGGGCTACCTATGGCTACACCTTC. This gives the protein CASSQDYVGRATYGYTF.

The CDR3 coding sequence is TGTGCCAGCTCCAGCGGCGGGAGGGGCTCCTACGAGCAGTACTTC. Translating it yields CASSSGGRGSYEQYF. The chain employs TRBV18 and TRBJ2-7, with 9 bases matching TRBD2. The CDR3 consists of 15 residues. CDR1 and CDR2 (germline): KGHSH, LQKENI. V shed 6 bases, J shed 0 bases, and the junction held 6 bases outside the gene matches. The full variable domain, its missing parts supplied by reference TRBV18 and TRBJ2-7, is NAGVMQNPRHLVRRRGQEARLRCSPMKGHSHVYWYRQLPEEGLKFMVYLQKENIIDESGMPKERFSAEFPKEGPSILRIQQVVRGDSAAYFCASSSGGRGSYEQYFGPGTRLTVT.

The J gene is TRBJ2-7, the V gene TRBV6-1; 12 bases fit TRBD2. V lost 5 bases and J lost 1; bases outside the gene matches: 3. CDR3 length equals 15 residues. Germline assignment: CDR1 MNHNS and CDR2 SASEGT. The CDR3 region has the DNA TGTGCCAGCAGTTCTAGCGGGAGGGGGTCCTACGAGCAGTACTTC. As protein: CASSSSGRGSYEQYF.

J is TRBJ2-7 and V is TRBV7-2; unclear D gene. This CDR3 comprises 14 residues. V lost 2 bases, J lost 2 bases, and 10 bases lay in between. The V gene's germline CDR1 is SGHTA and CDR2 FQGNSA. The DNA for the CDR3 is TGTGCCAGCAGCTTACTACCACCCACCTACGAGCAGTACTTC. Translated: CASSLLPPTYEQYF.

The chain uses TRBV27 and TRBJ2-5; D is ambiguous. Looked up from germline, CDR1 is MNHEY and CDR2 is SMNVEV (reference sequence). The ends were cut back, 5 bases at V and 2 bases at J, with 12 bases in the middle. The CDR3 consists of 14 residues. The CDR3 spells CASSRTGLQETQYF. The CDR3 coding sequence is TGTGCCAGCAGTCGCACTGGTCTTCAAGAGACCCAGTACTTC.

The V and J genes are TRBV19 and TRBJ1-1; 9 nucleotides agree with TRBD1. Germline CDR1 LNHDA, CDR2 SQIVND (reference sequence). CDR3 length: 15 residues. The junction had 10 bases not matched to a gene; V was cut back by 4 bases and J by 7 bases. The CDR3 DNA follows: TGTGCCAGTAGTAGACGACAGGGGGATAAGAGTGAAGCTTTCTTT. It codes for CASSRRQGDKSEAFF.

This chain uses TRBV29-1 with TRBJ2-1, with TRBD2 matching 9 bases. The germline CDR1 and CDR2 sequences are SQVTM and ANQGSEA. V shed 3 bases and J 6 bases; nucleotides not matched to a gene: 9. The CDR3 runs 15 residues. The CDR3 coding sequence is TGCAGCGTTGATGAGAAGACTAGCGGTCGCAATGAGCAGTTCTTC. Its translation: CSVDEKTSGRNEQFF.

The chain employs TRBV11-3 and TRBJ2-5, with TRBD1 matching 10 bases. The CDR3 has 16 amino acids. The ends lost 5 bases at V and 0 bases at J; junction bases unmatched: 6. Germline values: CDR1 SGHNT, CDR2 YENEEA. This CDR3 is CASSPRTGGDQETQYF. CDR3 sequence (DNA): TGTGCCAGCAGCCCCCGGACAGGGGGGGACCAAGAGACCCAGTACTTC.

The CDR3 protein is CASSSEISGSADNEQFF. The CDR3 DNA follows: TGTGCCAGCAGCTCCGAAATTAGCGGGAGTGCTGACAATGAGCAGTTCTTC. The rearrangement links TRBV7-9 to TRBJ2-1; 9 bases map to TRBD2. This CDR3 is built from 17 residues. V shed 4 bases and J 5 bases; nucleotides not matched to a gene: 12. Germline lookup yields CDR1 SEHNR and CDR2 FQNEAQ (reference sequence).

The gene calls are TRBV11-2 and TRBJ1-2, with D maybe TRBD1 (6 bases). This CDR3 is built from 17 residues. Germline CDR1 and CDR2: SGHAT and FQNNGV. The V end was cut by 4 bases, the J end by 3 bases, with 21 bases between. CDR3 sequence (DNA): TGTGCCAGCAGCTCCACCCCAGGGGATACGTGGGACTATGGCTACACCTTC. Amino acid sequence: CASSSTPGDTWDYGYTF.

This clone has just one count. The chain employs TRBV28 and TRBJ2-3; TRBD2 aligns across 8 bases. Trimming at V came to 7 bases and at J to 0 bases, leaving 3 bases not matched to a gene. Looked up from germline, CDR1 is MDHEN and CDR2 is SYDVKM. This CDR3 region has 14 residues. In DNA form, the CDR3 reads TGTGCCAGCAATAGCGGGAAAAGCACAGATACGCAGTATTTT. Translating it yields CASNSGKSTDTQYF.

The rearrangement uses TRBV5-4 and TRBJ2-7; perhaps TRBD1 as D (6 bases). The CDR3 is made up of 14 amino acids. CDR1 and CDR2 from the germline V gene are SGHNT and YYREEE (reference sequence). The V end lost 0 bases, the J end lost 7 bases, and 14 bases lay between the germline ends. The CDR3 reads CASSLDSGAREQYF. CDR3 in DNA: TGTGCCAGCAGCTTGGATTCAGGGGCTCGGGAGCAGTACTTC.